The present TCR beta chain was sequenced within a study of blood T cell repertoires in COVID-19. On the study more broadly: Both acute and convalescent COVID-19 samples were obtained from the United States, Italy and Spain. From T cells, B-cell-depleted T cells, or PBMCs came the material, which was cDNA or gDNA.

Recruitment covered about 25 US areas and drew participants whose ages spanned about 18 to 95 years. V lost 3 bases and J lost 4, with 15 bases in between. CDR1 is SNHLY and CDR2 is FYNNEI in the germline V gene. This CDR3 is built from 15 residues. In the original processing: Reference gene primer amplification gave estimated nucleated cell counts. Clones were read by immunoSEQ multiplex PCR, and TCRdb kept only the in-frame ones, dropping some. V and J calls plus clone size are reproduced from that table; the DNA served to infer D and trimming. The table has around 400,000 clones, about four fifths seen once.

This chain joins TRBV2 and TRBJ1-1, with D possibly matching TRBD1 (5 bases). The clonotype comes from a woman in her fifties or sixties who had recovered from COVID-19. Sequenced sample: PBMCs or T cells enriched from blood (not recorded which). The CDR3 region has the DNA TGTGCCAGCAGTGAGGGGGGAAATGGCATCACTGAAGCTTTCTTT. Encoded protein: CASSEGGNGITEAFF.